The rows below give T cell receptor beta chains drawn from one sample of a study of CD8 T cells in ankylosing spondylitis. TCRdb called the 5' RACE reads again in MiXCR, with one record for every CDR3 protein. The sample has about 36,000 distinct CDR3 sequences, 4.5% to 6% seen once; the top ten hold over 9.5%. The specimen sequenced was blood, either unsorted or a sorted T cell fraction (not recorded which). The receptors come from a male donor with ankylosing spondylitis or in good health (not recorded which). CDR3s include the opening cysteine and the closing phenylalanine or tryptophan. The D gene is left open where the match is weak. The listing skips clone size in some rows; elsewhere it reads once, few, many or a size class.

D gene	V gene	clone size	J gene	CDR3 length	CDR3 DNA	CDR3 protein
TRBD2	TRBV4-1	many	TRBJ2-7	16	TGCGCCAGCAGCCAAGACGGGCTAGCGGGAGCAAACGAGCAGTACTTC	CASSQDGLAGANEQYF
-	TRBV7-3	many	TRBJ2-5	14	TGTGCCAGCAGCTTATTAGGGAACCAAGAGACCCAGTACTTC	CASSLLGNQETQYF
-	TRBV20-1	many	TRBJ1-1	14	TGCAGTGCTAGATATAGTCCTATGAACACTGAAGCTTTCTTT	CSARYSPMNTEAFF
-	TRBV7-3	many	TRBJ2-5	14	TGTGCCAGCAGCCCCGGGACTCCCGGAGAGACCCAGTACTTC	CASSPGTPGETQYF
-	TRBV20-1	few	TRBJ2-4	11	TGCAGTGCTAGAGGGGATAACATTCAGTACTTC	CSARGDNIQYF
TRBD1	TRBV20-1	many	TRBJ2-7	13	TGCAGTGCCCTGACAGGGGGAATCTACGAGCAGTACTTC	CSALTGGIYEQYF
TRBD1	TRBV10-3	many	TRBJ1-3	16	TGTGCCATCAGTGGGACAGGGGCCCACTCTGGAAACACCATATATTTT	CAISGTGAHSGNTIYF
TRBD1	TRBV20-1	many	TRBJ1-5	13	TGCAGTGCTAGGACAGGGGCGAGTCAGCCCCAGCATTTT	CSARTGASQPQHF
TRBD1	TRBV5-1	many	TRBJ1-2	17	TGCGCCAGCAGCGACCTTACAGGGGTTCTTTTGTCTGATGGCTACACCTTC	CASSDLTGVLLSDGYTF
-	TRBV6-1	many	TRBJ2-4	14	TGTGCCAGCAGTCCCGGCGGGGTATGGAACATTCAGTACTTC	CASSPGGVWNIQYF
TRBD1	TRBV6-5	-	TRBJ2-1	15	TGTGCCAGCAGTCACCTAGGGGGCCCAGGCAATGAGCAGTTCTTC	CASSHLGGPGNEQFF
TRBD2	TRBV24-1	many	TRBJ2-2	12	TGTGCCACCAGTGGAGGGAGGGCCGAGCTGTTTTTT	CATSGGRAELFF
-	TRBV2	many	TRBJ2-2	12	TGTGCCAGCAGGAGGGTTCCCGGGGAGCTGTTTTTT	CASRRVPGELFF
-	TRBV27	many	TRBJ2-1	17	TGTGCCAGCAGCCGCTCTAGCGGGTGGGGGACAGACGATGAGCAGTTCTTC	CASSRSSGWGTDDEQFF
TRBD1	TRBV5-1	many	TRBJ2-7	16	TGCGCCAGCAGCTTTCAACCGGCCGGGACAGTCTACGAGCAGTACTTC	CASSFQPAGTVYEQYF
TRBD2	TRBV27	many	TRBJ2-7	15	TGTGCCAGCAGGCCAACTAGCGGGTCTTCCTACGAGCAGTACTTC	CASRPTSGSSYEQYF
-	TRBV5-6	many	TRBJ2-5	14	TGTGCCAGCAGCTTCATTTTGGGGGAGGAGACCCAGTACTTC	CASSFILGEETQYF
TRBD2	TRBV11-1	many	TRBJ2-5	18	TGTGCCAGCAGCTTAGCTGTCGGGCGGACTAGCGCCCAAGAGACCCAGTACTTC	CASSLAVGRTSAQETQYF
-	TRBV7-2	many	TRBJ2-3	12	TGTGCCAGCAGCTTACGGACAGATACGCAGTATTTT	CASSLRTDTQYF
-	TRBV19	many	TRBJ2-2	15	TGTGCCAGTACCAGGGCAGACATTAACACCGGGGAGCTGTTTTTT	CASTRADINTGELFF
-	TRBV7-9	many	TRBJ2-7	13	TGTGCCAGCAGCTTATGGGGCTCCTACGAGCAGTACTTC	CASSLWGSYEQYF
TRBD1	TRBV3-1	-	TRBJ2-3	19	TGTACCAGCTGTTTCCGGGACAGGGTCCTTTTCACTAGCACAGATACGCAGTATTTT	CTSCFRDRVLFTSTDTQYF
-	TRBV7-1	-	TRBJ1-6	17	TGTGCCAGCACCTCATTCCTCCCCGGGATAGGGTCACCACCCCTCCACTTT	CASTSFLPGIGSPPLHF
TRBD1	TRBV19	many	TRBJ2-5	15	TGTGCCAGTAGTATAGTCAGGGGGCCACAAGAGACCCAGTACTTC	CASSIVRGPQETQYF
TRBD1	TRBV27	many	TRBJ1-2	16	TGTGCCAGCAGTCCTTATGGACAGGGGGCACTCTATGGCTACACCTTC	CASSPYGQGALYGYTF
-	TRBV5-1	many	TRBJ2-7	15	TGCGCCAGCAGCCAGAACCCTATAGGGACCTACGAGCAGTACTTC	CASSQNPIGTYEQYF
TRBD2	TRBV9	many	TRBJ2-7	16	TGTGCCAGCAGCGTAGCTACGGCTAGCGGGAGAGGCGAGCAGTACTTC	CASSVATASGRGEQYF
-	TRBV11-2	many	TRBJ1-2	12	TGTGCCAGCAGCTTGTTGGGTAATGGCTACACCTTC	CASSLLGNGYTF
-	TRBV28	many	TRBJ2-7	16	TGTGCCAGCAGTTCCCTCGTGACAGTAAATCTCTACGAGCAGTACTTC	CASSSLVTVNLYEQYF
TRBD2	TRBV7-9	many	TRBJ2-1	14	TGTGCCAGCAGCTTCGTAGCGGGGGTGGATGAGCAGTTCTTC	CASSFVAGVDEQFF
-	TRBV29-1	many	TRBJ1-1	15	TGCAGCGTTGCCCCGGGGTGGGGGATGAACACTGAAGCTTTCTTT	CSVAPGWGMNTEAFF
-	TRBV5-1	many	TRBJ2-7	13	TGCGCCAGCAGCCCGGACGGATTCTACGAGCAGTACTTC	CASSPDGFYEQYF
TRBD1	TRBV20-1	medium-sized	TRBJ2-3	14	TGCAGTGCTCAGACAGGGGGCGGCACAGATACGCAGTATTTT	CSAQTGGGTDTQYF
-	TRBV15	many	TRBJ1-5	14	TGTGCCGCCACCACTGCAGGGTCCAATCAGCCCCAGCATTTT	CAATTAGSNQPQHF
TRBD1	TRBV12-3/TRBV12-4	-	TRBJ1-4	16	TGTGCCAGCAGTTTAGGGGAGGGACAGCTGAATGAAAAACTGTTTTTT	CASSLGEGQLNEKLFF
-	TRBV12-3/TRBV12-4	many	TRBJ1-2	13	TGTGCCAGCACCCTTGGGGAAGGATATGGCTACACCTTC	CASTLGEGYGYTF
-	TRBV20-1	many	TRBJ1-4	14	TGCAGTGCTAGCCCCGAAGGGTATGCTGAAAAACTGTTTTTT	CSASPEGYAEKLFF
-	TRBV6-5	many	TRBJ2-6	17	TGTGCCAGCAGTTACCATCTGACAGCCCCTGGGGCCAACGTCCTGACTTTC	CASSYHLTAPGANVLTF
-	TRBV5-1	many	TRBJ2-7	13	TGCGCCAGCAGCAGGACGGACAGCTACGAGCAGTACTTC	CASSRTDSYEQYF
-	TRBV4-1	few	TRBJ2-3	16	TGCGCCAGCAGCCAAGTCGGGCGGGGAGTCACAGATACGCAGTATTTT	CASSQVGRGVTDTQYF